The entry below describes one T cell receptor (beta chain). The entry originates in a study of technical replicates of blood from a handful of donors. Looked up from germline, CDR1 is GTSNPN and CDR2 is SVGIG (reference sequence). The CDR3 has 13 residues. The trim removed 5 bases at V and 3 bases at J, leaving 7 bases unmatched. Method: immunoSEQ multiplex PCR; TCRdb's copy keeps in-frame clones and lacks some. The profile covers 75,000 to 100,000 clones, with roughly 94% appearing a single time and approximately 0.25% taken by the ten largest. The sample comprised T cells isolated from PBMCs. This receptor was obtained from a human donor in good health. V and J are TRBV30 and TRBJ2-7; 7 nucleotides line up with TRBD1. The CDR3 sequence is CAWGTAYIYEQYF. The CDR3, as DNA: TGTGCCTGGGGGACAGCTTATATCTACGAGCAGTACTTC.